These 7 T cell receptor beta chains were all obtained from the same sample, sequenced in a study of PD-L1 blockade in urothelial cancer. The time point here: pretreatment peripheral blood. Libraries were prepared by immunoSEQ multiplex PCR; TCRdb keeps only in-frame clonotypes and omits some of them. The repertoire has around 60,000 clones, around 81% of them found once; the top ten carry about 2.9%. Sequenced material: PBMCs, taken around atezolizumab (anti-PD-L1) treatment. The receptors originated from a man aged 65 to 79 with urothelial cancer.

This sequence joins TRBV28 and TRBJ2-1; 8 positions agree with TRBD2. The germline V gene encodes CDR1 MDHEN and CDR2 SYDVKM. J lost 2 bases, V lost 6 bases, and 12 bases had no gene match. The length of the CDR3 is 17 residues. CDR3 bases: TGTGCCAGCAGCTTAGCTTACGGGACTAGAACCTACAATGAGCAGTTCTTC. Protein product: CASSLAYGTRTYNEQFF.

This chain connects TRBV10-3 to TRBJ2-7, with 16 bases lining up with TRBD2. The CDR3 length is 17 residues. Germline V gene data show CDR1 as ENHRY and CDR2 as SYGVKD. Trimming at V came to 6 bases and at J to 2 bases, leaving 7 bases not matched to a gene. The DNA of the CDR3 is TGTGCCATCAGGGGGACTAGCGGGAGGGCGGCTACCTACGAGCAGTACTTC. It specifies CAIRGTSGRAATYEQYF.

J is TRBJ1-5 and V is TRBV7-9, with D possibly TRBD1 on 5 matching bases. The germline V gene encodes CDR1 SEHNR and CDR2 FQNEAQ (reference sequence). This CDR3 has 16 residues. Trimming stripped 4 bases from V and 2 bases from J, with 15 bases between. CDR3 nucleotides: TGTGCCAGCAGCTGGGGGACGGGGGGACGCAATCAGCCCCAGCATTTT. Translation gives CASSWGTGGRNQPQHF. Looking up the rest from reference TRBV7-9 and TRBJ1-5 gives the full variable domain: DTGVSQNPRHKITKRGQNVTFRCDPISEHNRLYWYRQTLGQGPEFLTYFQNEAQLEKSRLLSDRFSAERPKGSFSTLEIQRTEQGDSAMYLCASSWGTGGRNQPQHFGDGTRLSIL.

The gene calls are TRBV18 and TRBJ1-4, with 7 nucleotides matching TRBD1. Trimming cost V 2 bases and J 7 bases; bases outside gene matches: 4. Germline values: CDR1 KGHSH, CDR2 LQKENI. The CDR3 runs to 14 residues. The DNA for the CDR3 is TGTGCCAGCTCACCAGACAGGGTCGGTGAAAAACTGTTTTTT. This codes for CASSPDRVGEKLFF.

Concerning this clone itself: Other nucleotide sequences in the sample specify the same CDR3. The chain carries TRBV7-2 and TRBJ2-7, with D unclear. V was pared by 6 bases and J by 0 bases, with 6 bases between. Germline CDR1 SGHTA, CDR2 FQGNSA. The CDR3 runs to 12 residues. CDR3 amino acids: CASSPNSYEQYF. In DNA form, the CDR3 reads TGTGCCAGCAGTCCAAACTCCTACGAGCAGTACTTC.

The chain joins TRBV5-1 to TRBJ2-7; weak D call: TRBD1 (6 bases). The CDR3 consists of 14 residues. Trimming stripped 3 bases from V and 3 bases from J, with 13 bases between. Per germline, CDR1 SGHRS and CDR2 YFSETQ. CDR3 in amino acids: CASSSGTRFYEQYF. The CDR3 nucleotides are TGCGCCAGCAGCTCCGGGACAAGATTCTACGAGCAGTACTTC.

The CDR3: CASSPLRGAEAFF. CDR3 nucleotides: TGTGCCAGCTCACCACTCAGGGGCGCTGAAGCTTTCTTT. The V gene is TRBV18, the J gene TRBJ1-1, with D tentatively TRBD1 (6 bases). V lost 1 base to trimming and J lost 6 bases, with 9 bases between them. The V gene's germline CDR1 is KGHSH and CDR2 LQKENI. The CDR3 is made up of 13 amino acids.